This paragraph covers one T cell receptor beta chain sequence. What it binds is unknown. The data stem from a study of OX40 agonist ivuxolimab in advanced cancers. Overall study findings and caveats: At 0.1 to 3.0 mg/kg and by week 6, clonal expansion occurred in CD4+ and CD8+ blood T cells.

The assay was immunoSEQ multiplex PCR, and TCRdb's table has in-frame clones only and misses some. This sample has more than 45,000 clones, with 80% to 90% found just once. Germline CDR1 SGHNT, CDR2 YYREEE (reference sequence). The junction had 9 bases not matched to a gene; V was cut back by 3 bases and J by 4 bases. The CDR3 sequence is 15 residues long. This chain links TRBV5-4 with TRBJ1-1, with TRBD1 identical over 7 bases. The specimen was CD4+ or CD8+ T cells sorted from blood, collected in a trial of the OX40 agonist ivuxolimab. The receptor's source is an adult with an advanced solid tumor such as melanoma, head and neck, liver or kidney cancer. CDR3 coding DNA: TGTGCCAGCAGCTGGAGACAGGGAAGTGCCACTGAAGCTTTCTTT. This encodes CASSWRQGSATEAFF.